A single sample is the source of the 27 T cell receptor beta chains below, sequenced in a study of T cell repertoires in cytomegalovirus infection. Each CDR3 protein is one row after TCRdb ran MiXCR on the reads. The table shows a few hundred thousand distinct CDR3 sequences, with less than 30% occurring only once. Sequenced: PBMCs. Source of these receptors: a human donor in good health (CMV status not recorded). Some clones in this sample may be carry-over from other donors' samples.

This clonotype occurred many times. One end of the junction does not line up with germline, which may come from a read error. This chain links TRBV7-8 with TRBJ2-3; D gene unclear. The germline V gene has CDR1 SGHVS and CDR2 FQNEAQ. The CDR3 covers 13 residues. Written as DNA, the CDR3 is TGTGCCAGCAGGTTAGATTTCCCAGATACGCAGTATTTT. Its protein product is CASRLDFPDTQYF. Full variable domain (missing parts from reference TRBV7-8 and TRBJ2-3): GAGVSQSPRYKVAKRGQDVALRCDPISGHVSLFWYQQALGQGPEFLTYFQNEAQLDKSGLPSDRFFAERPEGSVSTLKIQRTQQEDSAVYLCASRLDFPDTQYFGPGTRLTVL.

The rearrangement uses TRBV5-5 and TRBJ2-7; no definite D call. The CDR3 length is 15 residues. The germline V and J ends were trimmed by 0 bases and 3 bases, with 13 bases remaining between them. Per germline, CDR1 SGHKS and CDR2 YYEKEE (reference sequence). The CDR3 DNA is TGTGCCAGCAGCTTGGAGAAGGCAGTAGGCTACGAGCAGTACTTC. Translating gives CASSLEKAVGYEQYF. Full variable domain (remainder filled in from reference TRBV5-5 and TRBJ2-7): DAGVTQSPTHLIKTRGQQVTLRCSPISGHKSVSWYQQVLGQGPQFIFQYYEKEERGRGNFPDRFSARQFPNYSSELNVNALLLGDSALYLCASSLEKAVGYEQYFGPGTRLTVT.

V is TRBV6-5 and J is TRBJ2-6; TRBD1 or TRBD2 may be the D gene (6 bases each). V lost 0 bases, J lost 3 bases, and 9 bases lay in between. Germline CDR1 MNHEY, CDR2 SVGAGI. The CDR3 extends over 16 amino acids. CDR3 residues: CASSYSGGGGANVLTF. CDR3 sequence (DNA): TGTGCCAGCAGTTACTCCGGGGGCGGTGGGGCCAACGTCCTGACTTTC.

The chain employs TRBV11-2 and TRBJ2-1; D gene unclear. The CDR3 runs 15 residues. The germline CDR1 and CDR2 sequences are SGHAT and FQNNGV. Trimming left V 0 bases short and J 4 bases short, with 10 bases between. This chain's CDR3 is CASSLEWVGYNEQFF. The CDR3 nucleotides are TGTGCCAGCAGCTTAGAGTGGGTAGGATACAATGAGCAGTTCTTC.

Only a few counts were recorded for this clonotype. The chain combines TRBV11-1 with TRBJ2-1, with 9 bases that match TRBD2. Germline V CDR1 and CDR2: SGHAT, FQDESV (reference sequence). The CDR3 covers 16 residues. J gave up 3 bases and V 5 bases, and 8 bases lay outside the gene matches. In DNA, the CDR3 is TGTGCCAGCAGCCTGACCCGGACTAGCGTCTACAATGAGCAGTTCTTC. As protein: CASSLTRTSVYNEQFF.

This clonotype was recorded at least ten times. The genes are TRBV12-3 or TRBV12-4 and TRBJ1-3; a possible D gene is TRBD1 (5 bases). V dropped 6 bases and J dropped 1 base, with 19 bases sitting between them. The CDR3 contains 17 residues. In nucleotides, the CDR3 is TGTGCCAGCAGACGGGGGGGGGACGTTCATTCTGGAAACACCATATATTTT. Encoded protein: CASRRGGDVHSGNTIYF.

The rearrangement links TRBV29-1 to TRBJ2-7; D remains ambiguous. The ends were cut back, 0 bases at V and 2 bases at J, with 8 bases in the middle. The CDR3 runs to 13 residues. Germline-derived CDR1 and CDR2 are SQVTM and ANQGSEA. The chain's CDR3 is CSVEDSSAYEQYF. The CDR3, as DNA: TGCAGCGTTGAAGATTCTTCCGCCTACGAGCAGTACTTC.

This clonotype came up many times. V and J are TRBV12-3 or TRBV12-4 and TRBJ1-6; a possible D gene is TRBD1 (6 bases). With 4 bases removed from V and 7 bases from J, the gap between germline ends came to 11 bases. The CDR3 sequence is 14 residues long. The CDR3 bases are TGTGCCAGCAGTTCTGGACAGCTAAATTCACCCCTCCACTTT. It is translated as CASSSGQLNSPLHF.

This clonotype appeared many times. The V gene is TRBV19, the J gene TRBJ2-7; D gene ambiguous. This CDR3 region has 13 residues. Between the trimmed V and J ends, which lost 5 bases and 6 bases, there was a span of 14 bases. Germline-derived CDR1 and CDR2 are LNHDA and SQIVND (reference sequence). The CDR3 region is CASSWAGGSEQYV. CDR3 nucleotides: TGTGCCAGTAGTTGGGCAGGTGGTTCCGAGCAGTACGTC.

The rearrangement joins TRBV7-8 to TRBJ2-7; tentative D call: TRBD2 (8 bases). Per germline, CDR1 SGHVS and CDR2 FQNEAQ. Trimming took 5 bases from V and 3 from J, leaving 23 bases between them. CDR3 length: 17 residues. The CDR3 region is CASSPRQGVAGIYEQYF. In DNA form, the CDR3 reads TGTGCCAGCAGCCCCCGGCAGGGGGTAGCGGGGATCTACGAGCAGTACTTC.

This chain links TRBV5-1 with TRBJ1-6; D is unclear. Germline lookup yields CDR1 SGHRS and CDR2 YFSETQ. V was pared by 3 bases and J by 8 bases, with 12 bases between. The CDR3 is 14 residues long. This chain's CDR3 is CASSSTLGDSPLHF. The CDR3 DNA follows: TGCGCCAGCAGCTCGACCCTTGGGGATTCACCCCTCCACTTT.

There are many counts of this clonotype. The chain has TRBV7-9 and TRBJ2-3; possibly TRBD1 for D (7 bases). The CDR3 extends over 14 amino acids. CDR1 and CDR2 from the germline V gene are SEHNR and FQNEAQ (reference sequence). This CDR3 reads CAGQEGGNTDTQYF. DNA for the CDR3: TGTGCTGGACAGGAAGGCGGGAACACAGATACGCAGTATTTT.

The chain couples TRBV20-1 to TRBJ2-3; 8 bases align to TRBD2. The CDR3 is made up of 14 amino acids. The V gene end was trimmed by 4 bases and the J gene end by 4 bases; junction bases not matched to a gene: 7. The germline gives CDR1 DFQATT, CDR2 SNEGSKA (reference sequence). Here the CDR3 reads CSATEREWADTQYF. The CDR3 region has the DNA TGCAGTGCTACCGAGCGGGAGTGGGCAGATACGCAGTATTTT.

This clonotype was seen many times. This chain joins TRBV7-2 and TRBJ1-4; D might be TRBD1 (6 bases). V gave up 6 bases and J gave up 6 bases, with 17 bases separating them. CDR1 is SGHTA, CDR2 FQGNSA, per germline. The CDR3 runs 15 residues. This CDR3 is CASSPAGQGYEKLFF. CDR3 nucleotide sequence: TGTGCCAGCAGTCCCGCTGGGCAGGGGTATGAAAAACTGTTTTTT.

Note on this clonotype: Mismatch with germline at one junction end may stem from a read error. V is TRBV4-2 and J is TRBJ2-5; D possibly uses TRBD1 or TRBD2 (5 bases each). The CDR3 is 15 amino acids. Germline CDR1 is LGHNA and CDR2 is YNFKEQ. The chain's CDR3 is CASSRARDLQETQNF. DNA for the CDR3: TGTGCCAGCAGCCGAGCCCGGGACCTTCAAGAGACCCAGAACTTC.

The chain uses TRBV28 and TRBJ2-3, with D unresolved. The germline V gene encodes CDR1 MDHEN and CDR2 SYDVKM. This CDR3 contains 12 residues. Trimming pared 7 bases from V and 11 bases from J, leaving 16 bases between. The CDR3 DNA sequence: TGTGCCAGCACCACGACCCAGGAAAGGCAGTATTTT. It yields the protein CASTTTQERQYF.

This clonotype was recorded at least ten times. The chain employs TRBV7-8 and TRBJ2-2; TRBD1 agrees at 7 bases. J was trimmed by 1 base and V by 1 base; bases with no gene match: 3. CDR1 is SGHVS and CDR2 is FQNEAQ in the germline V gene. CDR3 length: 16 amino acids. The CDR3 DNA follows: TGTGCCAGCAGCTTAGAGGGACAGCTGAACACCGGGGAGCTGTTTTTT. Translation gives CASSLEGQLNTGELFF.

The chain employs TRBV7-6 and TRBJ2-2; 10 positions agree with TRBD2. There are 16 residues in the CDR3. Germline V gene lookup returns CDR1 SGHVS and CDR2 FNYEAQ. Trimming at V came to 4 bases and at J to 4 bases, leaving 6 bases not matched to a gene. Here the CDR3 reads CASSSLAGEGTGELFF. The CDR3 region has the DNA TGTGCCAGCAGCTCCCTAGCGGGAGAGGGCACCGGGGAGCTGTTTTTT.

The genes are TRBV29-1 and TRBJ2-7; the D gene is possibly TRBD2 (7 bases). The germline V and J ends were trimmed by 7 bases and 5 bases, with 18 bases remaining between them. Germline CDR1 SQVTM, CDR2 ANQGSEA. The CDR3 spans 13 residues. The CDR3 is CSARNPGGHEQYF. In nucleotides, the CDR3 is TGCAGCGCCCGAAACCCGGGGGGCCACGAGCAGTACTTC.

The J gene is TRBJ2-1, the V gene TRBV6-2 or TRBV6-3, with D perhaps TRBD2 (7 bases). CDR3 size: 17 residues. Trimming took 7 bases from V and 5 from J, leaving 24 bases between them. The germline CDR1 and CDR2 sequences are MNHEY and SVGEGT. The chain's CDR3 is CASNRRGTGGWDNEQFF. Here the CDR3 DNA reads TGTGCCAGCAATCGTAGGGGAACGGGGGGCTGGGACAATGAGCAGTTCTTC.

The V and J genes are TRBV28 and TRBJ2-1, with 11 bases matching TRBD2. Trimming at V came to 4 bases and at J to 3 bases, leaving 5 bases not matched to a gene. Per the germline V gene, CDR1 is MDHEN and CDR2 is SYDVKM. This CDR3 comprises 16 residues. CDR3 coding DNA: TGTGCCAGCAGTTCCGTAGGGACTAGCGGCTACAATGAGCAGTTCTTC. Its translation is CASSSVGTSGYNEQFF.

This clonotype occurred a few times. DNA for the CDR3: TGTGCCAGCAGCTTAGTTCGGGAGGTGGATGAGCAGTTCTTC. It codes for CASSLVREVDEQFF. J is TRBJ2-1 and V is TRBV7-9; 7 bases are a match to TRBD2. The junction had 5 bases not matched to a gene; V was cut back by 1 base and J by 8 bases. The germline V gene has CDR1 SEHNR and CDR2 FQNEAQ (reference sequence). This CDR3 comprises 14 residues.

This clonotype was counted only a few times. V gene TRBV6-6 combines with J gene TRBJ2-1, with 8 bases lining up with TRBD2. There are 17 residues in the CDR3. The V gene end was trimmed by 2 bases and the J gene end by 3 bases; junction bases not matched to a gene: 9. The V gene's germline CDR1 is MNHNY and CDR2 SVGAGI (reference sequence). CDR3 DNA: TGTGCCAGCAGTTACGCGAAGATAGCGGGAAACTACAATGAGCAGTTCTTC. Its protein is CASSYAKIAGNYNEQFF.

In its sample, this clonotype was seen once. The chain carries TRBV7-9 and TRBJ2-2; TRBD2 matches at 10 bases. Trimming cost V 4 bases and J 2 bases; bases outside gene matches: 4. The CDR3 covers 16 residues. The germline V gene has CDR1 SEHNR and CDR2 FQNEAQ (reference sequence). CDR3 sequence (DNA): TGTGCCAGCAGCTCTGGGACTAGCGAAAACACCGGGGAGCTGTTTTTT. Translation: CASSSGTSENTGELFF.

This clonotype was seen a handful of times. The CDR3 bases are TGTGCCAGCAGTCCACGGGACAGCGGATTCAACTATGGCTACACCTTC. Amino acids: CASSPRDSGFNYGYTF. The chain couples TRBV12-3 or TRBV12-4 to TRBJ1-2; 7 positions agree with TRBD1. The CDR3 has 16 residues. V was clipped by 5 bases and J by 2 bases; unmatched bases: 11.

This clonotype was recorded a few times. The CDR3 protein is CASSLALAGADTQYF. In DNA form, the CDR3 reads TGTGCCAGCAGCTTAGCACTAGCGGGAGCGGATACGCAGTATTTT. The V call is TRBV7-2, the J call TRBJ2-3; TRBD2 agrees at 11 bases. V trimming: 0 bases; J trimming: 6 bases; junction bases outside the gene matches: 2. The CDR3 spans 15 residues. From germline, CDR1 is SGHTA and CDR2 FQGNSA. The variable domain in full, with the rest retrieved from reference TRBV7-2 and TRBJ2-3, is GAGVSQSPSNKVTEKGKDVELRCDPISGHTALYWYRQSLGQGLEFLIYFQGNSAPDKSGLPSDRFSAERTGGSVSTLTIQRTQQEDSAVYLCASSLALAGADTQYFGPGTRLTVL.

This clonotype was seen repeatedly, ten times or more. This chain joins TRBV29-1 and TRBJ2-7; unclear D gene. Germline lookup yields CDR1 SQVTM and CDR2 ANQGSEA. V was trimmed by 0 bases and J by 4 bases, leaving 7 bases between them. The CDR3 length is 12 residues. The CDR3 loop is CSVEDLGYEQYF. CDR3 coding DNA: TGCAGCGTTGAAGATCTTGGTTACGAGCAGTACTTC.